Listed below are T cell receptor beta chains from one sample, sequenced in a study of regulatory T cells in long-lasting Graves disease. TCRdb called the multiplex PCR reads again in MiXCR, with one record for every CDR3 protein. The sample has 400,000 to 500,000 distinct CDR3 sequences; about 17% are singletons. These data were likewise used in another study, on T cells in Graves' hyperthyroidism and ophthalmopathy.

Material: peripheral blood mononuclear cells (PBMCs), obtained at new diagnosis, from a patient treated with antithyroid drugs. The receptors derive from a woman younger than 30 with Graves disease. The CDR3 runs from the conserved cysteine through the conserved F or W. Each record gives: V gene, clone size, J gene, D gene, CDR3 protein, CDR3 DNA. The D gene is left open where the match is weak. For some rows the clone size is stated as once, few or many, or as a class when expanded; others skip it.

TRBV28	many	TRBJ2-1	-	CASSERSGLPADNEQFF	TGTGCCAGCAGCGAACGATCCGGACTCCCAGCGGACAATGAGCAGTTCTTC
TRBV2	many	TRBJ2-5	-	CASFQVGAGETQYF	TGTGCCAGCTTCCAAGTAGGGGCCGGGGAGACCCAGTACTTC
TRBV15	few	TRBJ2-1	-	CATSRDRGRGYNEQFF	TGTGCCACCAGCAGGGATCGGGGGCGGGGGTACAATGAGCAGTTCTTC
TRBV13	few	TRBJ2-4	-	CASSHPSENIQYF	TGTGCCAGCAGCCACCCGTCGGAAAACATTCAGTACTTC
TRBV12-3/TRBV12-4	-	TRBJ2-7	TRBD2	CASSVPGLAGGPYEQYF	TGTGCCAGCAGTGTTCCCGGACTAGCGGGGGGGCCCTACGAGCAGTACTTC
TRBV3-1	few	TRBJ2-3	TRBD1	CASSPTWDRGYFPRSYF	TGTGCCAGCAGCCCCACTTGGGACAGGGGATACTTTCCCCGCAGTTATTTT
TRBV2	many	TRBJ2-7	TRBD1	CASSEAGQGLLTYEQYF	TGTGCCAGCAGTGAGGCGGGACAGGGGCTATTAACCTACGAGCAGTACTTC
TRBV20-1	many	TRBJ2-7	-	CSASGGSYEQYF	TGCAGTGCGTCCGGCGGCAGCTACGAGCAGTACTTC
TRBV2	many	TRBJ1-1	-	CASSEALWSPIGAFF	TGTGCCAGCAGTGAAGCGCTTTGGTCCCCCATCGGAGCTTTCTTT
TRBV5-4	-	TRBJ1-2	-	CASSDPTAYYGYTF	TGTGCCAGCAGCGACCCGACAGCATACTATGGCTACACCTTC
TRBV20-1	many	TRBJ2-7	TRBD1	CSAIRDSYEQYF	TGCAGTGCAATCCGGGACAGCTACGAGCAGTACTTC
TRBV27	many	TRBJ1-3	-	CASSFQRQGNTIYF	TGTGCCAGCAGTTTTCAACGGCAAGGAAACACCATATATTTT
TRBV3-1	few	TRBJ2-2	TRBD1	CASSPQGGPYTNTGELFF	TGTGCCAGCAGCCCACAGGGGGGCCCCTATACGAACACCGGGGAGCTGTTTTTT
TRBV10-2	many	TRBJ2-3	-	CASMRDHTRTDTQYF	TGCGCCAGCATGAGGGACCATACTCGCACAGATACGCAGTATTTT
TRBV2	few	TRBJ2-2	-	CASKELGETNTGELFF	TGTGCCAGCAAAGAACTGGGAGAGACGAACACCGGGGAGCTGTTTTTT
TRBV28	many	TRBJ2-6	TRBD1	CASINPGQKSSGANVLTF	TGTGCCAGCATCAACCCGGGACAGAAGAGCTCTGGGGCCAACGTCCTGACTTTC
TRBV7-8	few	TRBJ1-1	-	CASSYEMSTEAFF	TGTGCCAGCAGCTACGAAATGAGCACTGAAGCTTTCTTT
TRBV18	-	TRBJ1-2	-	CASSPQRSGNYGYTF	TGTGCCAGCTCACCACAAAGGTCAGGGAACTATGGCTACACCTTC
TRBV15	-	TRBJ1-4	-	CATSTSRGTNEKLFF	TGTGCCACCAGCACTTCCCGAGGTACTAATGAAAAACTGTTTTTT
TRBV20-1	many	TRBJ1-5	-	CSAKGAGVDQPQHF	TGCAGTGCCAAGGGAGCGGGCGTAGATCAGCCCCAGCATTTT
TRBV28	many	TRBJ1-5	TRBD1	CASSFWAYRDRGQAQPQHF	TGTGCCAGCAGCTTTTGGGCCTACCGGGACAGGGGGCAGGCTCAGCCCCAGCATTTT
TRBV20-1	-	TRBJ2-2	-	CSARDGGNMYTGELFF	TGCAGTGCTAGAGATGGCGGGAATATGTACACCGGGGAGCTGTTTTTT
TRBV29-1	-	TRBJ1-1	TRBD1	CSVESRGLDTEAFF	TGCAGCGTTGAAAGCAGGGGGCTGGACACTGAAGCTTTCTTT
TRBV6-2/TRBV6-3	many	TRBJ2-1	TRBD1	CASSPTGTAAGEQFF	TGTGCCAGCAGCCCAACCGGGACAGCCGCTGGGGAGCAGTTCTTC
TRBV3-1	many	TRBJ1-5	-	CASSQTGNQPQHF	TGTGCCAGCAGCCAAACAGGGAATCAGCCCCAGCATTTT
TRBV7-2	many	TRBJ2-2	TRBD1	CASSLVGTGGLNTGELFF	TGTGCCAGCAGCTTAGTGGGGACAGGGGGCCTGAACACCGGGGAGCTGTTTTTT
TRBV9	few	TRBJ2-5	-	CASSVGILPQETQYF	TGTGCCAGCAGCGTAGGGATACTACCCCAAGAGACCCAGTACTTC
TRBV7-9	-	TRBJ1-4	-	CASSLVGGPDEKLFF	TGTGCCAGCAGCCTAGTCGGGGGGCCGGATGAAAAACTGTTTTTT
TRBV2	few	TRBJ1-2	-	CASSENSRSYGYTF	TGTGCCAGCAGTGAAAACAGTCGGTCTTATGGCTACACCTTC
TRBV18	many	TRBJ1-2	-	CASTSTPDYGYTF	TGTGCCAGCACCTCGACTCCAGACTATGGCTACACCTTC
TRBV9	few	TRBJ2-1	TRBD1	CASSVVGTGLYEQFF	TGTGCCAGCAGCGTAGTAGGGACAGGGCTTTATGAGCAGTTCTTC
TRBV19	-	TRBJ2-1	TRBD2	CASSLQTSDEQFF	TGTGCCAGTAGTTTACAAACTAGCGATGAGCAGTTCTTC
TRBV28	many	TRBJ2-7	-	CASSWSYEQYF	TGTGCCAGCAGTTGGTCGTACGAGCAGTACTTC
TRBV27	-	TRBJ1-5	-	CASSLKGSNQPQHF	TGTGCCAGCAGTTTAAAAGGCAGCAATCAGCCCCAGCATTTT
TRBV6-4	few	TRBJ2-3	-	CASSMGLSGTDTQYF	TGTGCCAGCAGTATGGGGCTCAGCGGCACAGATACGCAGTATTTT
TRBV5-6	many	TRBJ2-5	TRBD2	CASSLALAGEETQYF	TGTGCCAGCAGCTTGGCCCTAGCGGGAGAAGAGACCCAGTACTTC
TRBV6-5	few	TRBJ2-2	-	CASSYFEGTGELFF	TGTGCCAGCAGTTACTTCGAGGGCACCGGGGAGCTGTTTTTT
TRBV27	-	TRBJ1-1	-	CASSLLSRGSTEAFF	TGTGCCAGCAGTTTATTGAGTAGAGGATCCACTGAAGCTTTCTTT
TRBV11-2	many	TRBJ2-1	TRBD1	CASSLGDRGGYEQFF	TGTGCCAGCAGCTTAGGCGACAGGGGGGGATATGAGCAGTTCTTC
TRBV9	few	TRBJ2-3	-	CASSDEQADTQYF	TGTGCCAGCAGCGACGAACAGGCAGATACGCAGTATTTT
TRBV28	many	TRBJ2-5	-	CASSTTRTMETQYF	TGTGCCAGCAGTACCACCCGGACAATGGAGACCCAGTACTTC
TRBV6-2/TRBV6-3	many	TRBJ2-1	TRBD2	CASSSRLVTSVGGVNEQFF	TGTGCCAGCAGTTCTCGCCTCGTGACTAGCGTGGGGGGAGTAAATGAGCAGTTCTTC
TRBV29-1	-	TRBJ2-7	TRBD2	CSVVTSGNSYEQYF	TGCAGCGTTGTTACTAGCGGGAACAGCTACGAGCAGTACTTC
TRBV12-3/TRBV12-4	many	TRBJ2-7	-	CASLQGFSYEQYF	TGTGCCAGCCTCCAGGGGTTTTCCTACGAGCAGTACTTC
TRBV28	many	TRBJ2-3	-	CASSIWDSSTDTQYF	TGTGCCAGCAGTATCTGGGACTCAAGCACAGATACGCAGTATTTT
TRBV18	many	TRBJ2-2	-	CASSIGRFENTGELFF	TGTGCCAGCTCGATTGGGCGCTTCGAGAACACCGGGGAGCTGTTTTTT
TRBV12-3/TRBV12-4	-	TRBJ2-7	TRBD1	CASSFVGQGNHEQYF	TGTGCCAGCAGTTTTGTGGGACAGGGGAACCACGAGCAGTACTTC
TRBV12-3/TRBV12-4	many	TRBJ1-2	-	CASSLAPGTWGYTF	TGTGCCAGCAGTTTAGCGCCAGGTACATGGGGCTACACCTTC
TRBV27	few	TRBJ1-6	TRBD1	CARGTGSSYNSPLHF	TGTGCCAGGGGGACAGGGAGCTCCTATAATTCACCCCTCCACTTT
TRBV12-3/TRBV12-4	-	TRBJ2-3	-	CASSLTRVATDTQYF	TGTGCCAGCAGTTTAACCCGGGTGGCCACAGATACGCAGTATTTT
TRBV5-1	few	TRBJ2-7	TRBD2	CASSSGLAGGPSSYEQYF	TGCGCCAGCAGCTCAGGACTAGCGGGAGGGCCGAGCTCCTACGAGCAGTACTTC
TRBV3-1	few	TRBJ1-3	-	CASSQDVTGNTIYF	TGTGCCAGCAGCCAAGATGTGACTGGGAACACCATATATTTT
TRBV20-1	many	TRBJ2-5	-	CSSSFRETQYF	TGCAGCTCTTCTTTTAGGGAGACCCAGTACTTC
TRBV19	-	TRBJ2-1	TRBD1	CASRPTGGANNEQFF	TGTGCCAGTAGACCCACAGGGGGAGCCAACAATGAGCAGTTCTTC
TRBV6-2/TRBV6-3	many	TRBJ1-1	TRBD1	CASSRDRGNTEAFF	TGTGCCAGCAGTAGGGACAGGGGGAACACTGAAGCTTTCTTT